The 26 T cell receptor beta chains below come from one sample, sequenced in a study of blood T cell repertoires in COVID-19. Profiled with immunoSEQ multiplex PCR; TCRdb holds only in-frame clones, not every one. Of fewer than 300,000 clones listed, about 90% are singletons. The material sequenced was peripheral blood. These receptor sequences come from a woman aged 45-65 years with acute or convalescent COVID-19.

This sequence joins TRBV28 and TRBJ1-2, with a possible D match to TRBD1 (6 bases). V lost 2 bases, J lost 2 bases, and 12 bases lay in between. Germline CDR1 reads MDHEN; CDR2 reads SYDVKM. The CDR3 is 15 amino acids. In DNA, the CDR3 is TGTGCCAGCAGTTTAAGGTCCAGGGGCAACTATGGCTACACCTTC. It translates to CASSLRSRGNYGYTF.

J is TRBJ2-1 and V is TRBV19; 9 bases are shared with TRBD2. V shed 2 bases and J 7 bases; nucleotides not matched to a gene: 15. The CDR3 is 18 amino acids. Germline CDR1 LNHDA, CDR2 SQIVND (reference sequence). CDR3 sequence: CASSISSIGVAGDNEQFF. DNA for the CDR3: TGTGCCAGTAGTATAAGTTCGATTGGGGTAGCGGGGGATAATGAGCAGTTCTTC.

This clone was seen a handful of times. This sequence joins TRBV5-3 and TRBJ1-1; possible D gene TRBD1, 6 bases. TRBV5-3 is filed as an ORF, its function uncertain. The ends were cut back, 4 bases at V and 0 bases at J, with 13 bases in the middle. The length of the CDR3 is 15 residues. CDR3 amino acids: CARSLLDSLNTEAFF. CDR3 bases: TGTGCCAGAAGCCTACTGGACAGTTTGAACACTGAAGCTTTCTTT.

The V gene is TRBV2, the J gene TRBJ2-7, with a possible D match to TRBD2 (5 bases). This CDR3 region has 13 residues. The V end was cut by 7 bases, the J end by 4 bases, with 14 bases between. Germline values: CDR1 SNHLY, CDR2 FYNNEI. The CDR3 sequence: CASKGGEGYEQYF. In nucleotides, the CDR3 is TGTGCCAGCAAAGGAGGAGAGGGTTACGAGCAGTACTTC.

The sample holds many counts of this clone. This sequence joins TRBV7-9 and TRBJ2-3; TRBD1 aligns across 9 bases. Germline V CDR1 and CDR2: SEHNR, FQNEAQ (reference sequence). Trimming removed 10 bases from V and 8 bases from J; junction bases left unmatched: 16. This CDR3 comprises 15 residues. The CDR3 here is CATTRTGEAKGTQYF. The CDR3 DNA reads TGTGCCACAACACGGACAGGGGAAGCCAAGGGTACGCAGTATTTT. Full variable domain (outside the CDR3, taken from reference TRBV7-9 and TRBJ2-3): DTGVSQNPRHKITKRGQNVTFRCDPISEHNRLYWYRQTLGQGPEFLTYFQNEAQLEKSRLLSDRFSAERPKGSFSTLEIQRTEQGDSAMYLCATTRTGEAKGTQYFGPGTRLTVL.

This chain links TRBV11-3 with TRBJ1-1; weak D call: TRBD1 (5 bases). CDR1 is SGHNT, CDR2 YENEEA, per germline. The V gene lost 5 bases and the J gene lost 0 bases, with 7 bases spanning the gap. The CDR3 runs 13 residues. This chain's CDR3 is CASSKQVNTEAFF. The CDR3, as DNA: TGTGCCAGCAGCAAACAGGTGAACACTGAAGCTTTCTTT.

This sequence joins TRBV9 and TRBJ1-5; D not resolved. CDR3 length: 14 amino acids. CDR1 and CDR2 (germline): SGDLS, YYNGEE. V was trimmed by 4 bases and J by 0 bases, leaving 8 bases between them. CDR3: CASSPTDSNQPQHF. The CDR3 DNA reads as TGTGCCAGCAGCCCCACTGATAGCAATCAGCCCCAGCATTTT.

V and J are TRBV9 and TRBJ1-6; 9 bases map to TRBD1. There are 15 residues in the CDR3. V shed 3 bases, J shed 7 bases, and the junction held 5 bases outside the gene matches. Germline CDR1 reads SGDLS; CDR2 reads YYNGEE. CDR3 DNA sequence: TGTGCCAGCAGCGGTGGGACAGGGATAAATTCACCCCTCCACTTT. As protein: CASSGGTGINSPLHF.

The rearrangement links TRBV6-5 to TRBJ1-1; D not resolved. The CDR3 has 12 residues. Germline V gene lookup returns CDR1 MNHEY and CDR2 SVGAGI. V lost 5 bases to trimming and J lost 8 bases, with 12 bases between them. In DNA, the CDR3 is TGTGCCAGCAGTCCATTTCGGTCCGAAGCTTTCTTT. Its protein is CASSPFRSEAFF.

The chain's CDR3 is CASSERSRRGDTQYF. CDR3 sequence (DNA): TGTGCCAGCAGTGAGCGGAGTCGGCGGGGAGATACGCAGTATTTT. The rearrangement links TRBV6-1 to TRBJ2-3; TRBD2 might be the D (6 bases). Germline-derived CDR1 and CDR2 are MNHNS and SASEGT. The germline V and J ends were trimmed by 3 bases and 5 bases, with 15 bases remaining between them. The CDR3 is 15 residues long.

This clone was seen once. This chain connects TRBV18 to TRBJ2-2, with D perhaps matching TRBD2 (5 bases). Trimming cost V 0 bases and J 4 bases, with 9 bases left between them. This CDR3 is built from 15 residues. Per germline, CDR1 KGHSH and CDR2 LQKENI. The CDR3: CASSPPFGGTGELFF. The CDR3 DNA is TGTGCCAGCTCACCACCGTTTGGAGGCACCGGGGAGCTGTTTTTT. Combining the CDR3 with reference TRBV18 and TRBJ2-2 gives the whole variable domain NAGVMQNPRHLVRRRGQEARLRCSPMKGHSHVYWYRQLPEEGLKFMVYLQKENIIDESGMPKERFSAEFPKEGPSILRIQQVVRGDSAAYFCASSPPFGGTGELFFGEGSRLTVL.

CDR3 DNA sequence: TGTGCCAGCAGCGTAACTACAGGGTTAACCAAAAACATTCAGTACTTC. It translates to CASSVTTGLTKNIQYF. The chain carries TRBV7-9 and TRBJ2-4; TRBD1 might be the D (6 bases). Germline loops: CDR1 SEHNR, CDR2 FQNEAQ (reference sequence). Trimming stripped 5 bases from V and 2 bases from J, with 16 bases between. There are 16 residues in the CDR3.

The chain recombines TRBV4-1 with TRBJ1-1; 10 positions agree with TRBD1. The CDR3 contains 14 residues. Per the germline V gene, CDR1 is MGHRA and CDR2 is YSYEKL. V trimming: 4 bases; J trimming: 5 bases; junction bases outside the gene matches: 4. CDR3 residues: CASSRDRGLTEAFF. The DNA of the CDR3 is TGCGCCAGCAGCCGTGACAGGGGGCTGACTGAAGCTTTCTTT.

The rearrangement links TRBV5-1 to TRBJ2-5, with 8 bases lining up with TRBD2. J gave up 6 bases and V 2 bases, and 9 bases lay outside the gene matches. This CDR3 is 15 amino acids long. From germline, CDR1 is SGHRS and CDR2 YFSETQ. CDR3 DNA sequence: TGCGCCAGCAGCTTCGGACTAGCCTCATCCAAGACCCAGTACTTC. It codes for CASSFGLASSKTQYF.

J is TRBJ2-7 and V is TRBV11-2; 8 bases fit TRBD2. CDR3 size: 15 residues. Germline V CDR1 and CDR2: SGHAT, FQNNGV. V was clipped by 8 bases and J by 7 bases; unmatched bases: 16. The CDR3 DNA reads TGTGCCAGCTTAGGGAGCGGGAGCAGGGGCCGGGAGCAGTACTTC. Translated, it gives CASLGSGSRGREQYF.

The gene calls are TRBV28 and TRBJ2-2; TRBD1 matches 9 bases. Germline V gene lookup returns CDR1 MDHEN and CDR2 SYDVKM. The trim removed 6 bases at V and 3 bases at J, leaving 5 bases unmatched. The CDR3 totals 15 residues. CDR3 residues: CASRPGQGYTGELFF. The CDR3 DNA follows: TGTGCCAGCAGACCGGGACAGGGATACACCGGGGAGCTGTTTTTT.

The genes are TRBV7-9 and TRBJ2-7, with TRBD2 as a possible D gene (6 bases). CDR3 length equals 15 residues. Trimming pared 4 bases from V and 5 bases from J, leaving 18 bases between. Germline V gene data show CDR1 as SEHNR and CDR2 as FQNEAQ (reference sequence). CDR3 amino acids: CASSSRDWAFDEQYF. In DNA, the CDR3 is TGTGCCAGCAGCTCCCGGGACTGGGCCTTCGACGAGCAGTACTTC.

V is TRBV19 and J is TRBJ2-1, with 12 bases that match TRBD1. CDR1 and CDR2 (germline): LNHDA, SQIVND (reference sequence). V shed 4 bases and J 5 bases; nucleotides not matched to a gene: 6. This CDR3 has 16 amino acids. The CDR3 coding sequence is TGTGCCAGTAGTACGGGACAGGGGGCACCTCACAATGAGCAGTTCTTC. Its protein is CASSTGQGAPHNEQFF.

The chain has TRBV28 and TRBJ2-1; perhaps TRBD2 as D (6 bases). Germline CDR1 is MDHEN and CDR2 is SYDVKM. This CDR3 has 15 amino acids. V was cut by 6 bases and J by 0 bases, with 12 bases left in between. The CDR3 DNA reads TGTGCCAGCAGGGTGGGGGGAATCTCCTACAATGAGCAGTTCTTC. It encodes CASRVGGISYNEQFF.

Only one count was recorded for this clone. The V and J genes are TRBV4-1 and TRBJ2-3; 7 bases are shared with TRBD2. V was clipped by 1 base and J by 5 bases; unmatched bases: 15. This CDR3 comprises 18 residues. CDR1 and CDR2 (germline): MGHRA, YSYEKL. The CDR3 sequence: CASSQGPKLASYEDTQYF. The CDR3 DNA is TGCGCCAGCAGCCAAGGCCCGAAACTAGCGAGTTACGAAGATACGCAGTATTTT.

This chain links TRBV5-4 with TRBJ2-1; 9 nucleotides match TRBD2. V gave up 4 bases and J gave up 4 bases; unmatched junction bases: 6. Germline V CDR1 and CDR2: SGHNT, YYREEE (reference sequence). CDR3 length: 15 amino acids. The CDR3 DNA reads TGTGCCAGCAGCCGACTAGCGGACCCTTACAATGAGCAGTTCTTC. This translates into CASSRLADPYNEQFF.

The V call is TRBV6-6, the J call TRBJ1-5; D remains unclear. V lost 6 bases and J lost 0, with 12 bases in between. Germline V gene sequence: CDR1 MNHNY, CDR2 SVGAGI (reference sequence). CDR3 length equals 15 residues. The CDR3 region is CASSPRRASNQPQHF. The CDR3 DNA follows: TGTGCCAGCAGCCCCAGGAGGGCTAGCAATCAGCCCCAGCATTTT.

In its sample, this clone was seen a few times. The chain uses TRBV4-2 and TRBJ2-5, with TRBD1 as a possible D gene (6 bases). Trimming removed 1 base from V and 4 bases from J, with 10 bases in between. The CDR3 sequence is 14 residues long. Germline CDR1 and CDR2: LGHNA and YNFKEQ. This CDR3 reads CASSQVRRGETQYF. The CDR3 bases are TGTGCCAGCAGCCAAGTCCGCAGGGGAGAGACCCAGTACTTC.

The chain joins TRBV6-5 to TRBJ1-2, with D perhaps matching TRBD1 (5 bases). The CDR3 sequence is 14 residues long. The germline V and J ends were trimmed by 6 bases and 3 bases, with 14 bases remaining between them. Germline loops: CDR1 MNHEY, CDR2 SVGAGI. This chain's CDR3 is CASRSRTSDYGYTF. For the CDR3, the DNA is TGTGCCAGCAGGTCCCGGACATCGGACTATGGCTACACCTTC.

In DNA form, the CDR3 reads TGCAGCGTTGTCGGACAGGGTTCTCACGAGCAGTACTTC. It codes for CSVVGQGSHEQYF. V usage is TRBV29-1 and J usage is TRBJ2-7; 8 bases line up with TRBD1. The V gene's germline CDR1 is SQVTM and CDR2 ANQGSEA. The CDR3 extends over 13 amino acids. Trimming at V came to 4 bases and at J to 5 bases, leaving 7 bases not matched to a gene.

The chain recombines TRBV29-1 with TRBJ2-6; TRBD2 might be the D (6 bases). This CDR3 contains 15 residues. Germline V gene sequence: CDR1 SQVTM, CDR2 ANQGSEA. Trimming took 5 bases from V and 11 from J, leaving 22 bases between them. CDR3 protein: CSVRGEEWDPDVLTF. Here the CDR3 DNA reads TGCAGCGTTCGAGGGGAGGAGTGGGACCCGGACGTCCTGACTTTC.